This is a list of T cell receptor beta chains from one sample in a study of T cells in Graves' hyperthyroidism and ophthalmopathy. MiXCR, run by TCRdb on the multiplex PCR reads, gives a single entry per CDR3 protein. In the table there are approximately 380,000 distinct CDR3 sequences, 11% to 15% of which are singletons. Sequenced sample: blood. The receptors come from a man between 50 and 59 years old with Graves' ophthalmopathy. CDR3s include the opening cysteine and the closing phenylalanine or tryptophan. The D gene is left open where the match is weak. The listing skips clone size in some rows; elsewhere it reads once, few, many or a size class.

j_gene | d_gene | abundance | v_gene | CDR3aa | CDR3nt
TRBJ1-2 | - | few | TRBV15 | CATSTRGVEARFYGYTF | TGTGCCACCAGCACAAGGGGGGTGGAGGCCCGGTTTTATGGCTACACCTTC
TRBJ2-2 | TRBD2 | few | TRBV27 | CASSGGVSGELFF | TGTGCCAGCAGTGGGGGGGTGTCCGGGGAGCTGTTTTTT
TRBJ2-3 | TRBD2 | few | TRBV5-8 | CASSWTSGRAGDTQYF | TGTGCCAGCAGCTGGACTAGCGGGAGGGCGGGTGATACGCAGTATTTT
TRBJ1-5 | - | many | TRBV4-1 | CASSQEGTPQHF | TGCGCCAGCAGCCAAGAGGGTACCCCCCAGCATTTT
TRBJ2-1 | - | many | TRBV6-1 | CASSEHGVSAYNEQFF | TGTGCCAGCAGTGAACATGGGGTTAGCGCCTACAATGAGCAGTTCTTC
TRBJ2-7 | - | few | TRBV20-1 | CSARDRGAAPYEQYF | TGCAGTGCTAGAGATAGGGGGGCAGCCCCCTACGAGCAGTACTTC
TRBJ2-1 | - | - | TRBV19 | CASSIGTSSSGLYNEQFF | TGTGCCAGTAGTATAGGGACCTCTAGTTCTGGACTTTACAATGAGCAGTTCTTC
TRBJ2-3 | - | many | TRBV28 | CASSSIGQESTDTQYF | TGTGCCAGCAGTTCGATTGGACAAGAAAGCACAGATACGCAGTATTTT
TRBJ2-7 | - | - | TRBV29-1 | CSVEQPGGPYEQYF | TGCAGCGTTGAGCAGCCCGGAGGGCCCTACGAGCAGTACTTC
TRBJ1-1 | - | many | TRBV29-1 | CSAHRQGLTEAFF | TGCAGCGCCCATCGGCAGGGCTTAACTGAAGCTTTCTTT
TRBJ2-3 | TRBD1 | many | TRBV5-1 | CASSGDSRGNTQYF | TGCGCCAGCAGCGGGGACAGTCGAGGGAATACGCAGTATTTT
TRBJ1-1 | - | few | TRBV19 | CASSTGSEAFF | TGTGCCAGTAGTACAGGCTCTGAAGCTTTCTTT
TRBJ2-3 | TRBD2 | many | TRBV3-1 | CASSSGTSGNKINTDTQYF | TGTGCCAGCAGCTCCGGGACTAGCGGGAATAAAATAAACACAGATACGCAGTATTTT
TRBJ2-3 | TRBD2 | many | TRBV20-1 | CSASALSSGGTDTQYF | TGCAGTGCTAGTGCACTATCTAGCGGGGGCACAGATACGCAGTATTTT
TRBJ2-1 | - | many | TRBV5-1 | CASSSRAQNARNEQFF | TGCGCCAGCAGCTCCCGGGCCCAGAACGCACGCAATGAGCAGTTCTTC
TRBJ2-7 | TRBD2 | many | TRBV6-1 | CASHFQRGSYEQYF | TGTGCCAGCCACTTCCAGCGGGGCTCCTACGAGCAGTACTTC
TRBJ2-1 | - | many | TRBV3-1 | CASSQVGNEQFF | TGTGCCAGCAGCCAAGTGGGCAATGAGCAGTTCTTC
TRBJ2-6 | TRBD1 | - | TRBV11-3 | CASSLLGTGAAGANVLTF | TGTGCCAGCAGCTTATTAGGGACAGGGGCAGCTGGGGCCAACGTCCTGACTTTC
TRBJ2-1 | TRBD2 | many | TRBV12-3/TRBV12-4 | CASSFLAGLYNEQFF | TGTGCCAGCAGTTTTCTAGCGGGACTCTACAATGAGCAGTTCTTC
TRBJ2-4 | TRBD2 | - | TRBV29-1 | CSVETGGKVKNIQYF | TGCAGCGTTGAAACGGGAGGGAAAGTCAAAAACATTCAGTACTTC
TRBJ2-3 | - | many | TRBV5-6 | CASSLLPDTQYF | TGTGCCAGCAGCTTGTTGCCAGATACGCAGTATTTT
TRBJ2-5 | TRBD1 | few | TRBV25-1 | CASSPTRDREPRVYF | TGTGCCAGCAGCCCAACCCGGGACAGGGAGCCTCGGGTCTACTTC
TRBJ1-1 | - | - | TRBV20-1 | CSASRLQGRSEAFF | TGCAGTGCTAGCCGCCTTCAGGGTAGGTCTGAAGCTTTCTTT
TRBJ1-3 | TRBD1 | many | TRBV28 | CASNGDRGLSGNTIYF | TGTGCCAGCAACGGGGACAGGGGCCTCTCTGGAAACACCATATATTTT
TRBJ2-7 | TRBD1 | many | TRBV25-1 | CASVGQLVYEQYF | TGTGCCAGCGTGGGACAGTTGGTTTACGAGCAGTACTTC
TRBJ2-7 | - | many | TRBV4-1 | CASSPSGWEQYF | TGCGCCAGCAGCCCGAGTGGGTGGGAGCAGTACTTC
TRBJ2-5 | - | many | TRBV13 | CASSLVTDGTQYF | TGTGCCAGCAGCTTAGTTACTGATGGGACCCAGTACTTC
TRBJ2-3 | TRBD2 | many | TRBV6-1 | CASSEWLAGEIRDTQYF | TGTGCCAGCAGTGAGTGGCTAGCGGGGGAGATCAGGGATACGCAGTATTTT
TRBJ1-1 | - | few | TRBV6-1 | CASRKEVFNTEAFF | TGTGCCAGCAGAAAGGAGGTTTTTAACACTGAAGCTTTCTTT
TRBJ2-4 | - | many | TRBV20-1 | CSAGRWENIQYF | TGCAGTGCAGGGAGGTGGGAAAACATTCAGTACTTC
TRBJ1-6 | - | many | TRBV12-3/TRBV12-4 | CASSLVGGSPLHF | TGTGCCAGCAGTTTAGTAGGGGGTTCACCCCTCCACTTT
TRBJ2-2 | TRBD2 | - | TRBV2 | CASSTSGAGGGELFF | TGTGCCAGCAGCACGTCTGGAGCGGGAGGGGGGGAGCTGTTTTTT
TRBJ2-7 | TRBD1 | many | TRBV28 | CASSLFGQGAHEQYF | TGTGCCAGCAGTTTATTTGGGCAGGGGGCCCACGAGCAGTACTTC
TRBJ2-1 | TRBD2 | many | TRBV20-1 | CSVGTSRYNEQFF | TGCAGTGTAGGGACTAGTCGGTACAATGAGCAGTTCTTC
TRBJ1-5 | - | few | TRBV3-1 | CASSQGQGRNQPQHF | TGTGCCAGCAGCCAAGGACAAGGACGAAATCAGCCCCAGCATTTT
TRBJ2-5 | - | few | TRBV6-1 | CASSEQQDRQETQYF | TGTGCCAGCAGTGAACAACAGGACAGACAAGAGACCCAGTACTTC
TRBJ2-7 | TRBD2 | many | TRBV20-1 | CSAGGLAGSYEQYF | TGCAGTGCGGGGGGACTAGCGGGATCCTACGAGCAGTACTTC
TRBJ1-6 | - | - | TRBV5-8 | CASSLVSGGDSPLHF | TGTGCCAGCAGCTTGGTGTCGGGTGGAGATTCACCCCTCCACTTT
TRBJ1-5 | TRBD1 | - | TRBV6-1 | CASRLSRTGLGNQPQHF | TGTGCCAGCAGGTTATCCCGGACAGGGCTCGGCAATCAGCCCCAGCATTTT
TRBJ2-7 | TRBD1 | many | TRBV6-1 | CASSKRRDRLYEQYF | TGTGCCAGCAGCAAACGAAGGGACAGGCTTTACGAGCAGTACTTC
TRBJ1-5 | - | many | TRBV27 | CASSSYSNQPQHF | TGTGCCAGCAGCTCATATAGCAATCAGCCCCAGCATTTT
TRBJ2-6 | TRBD1 | few | TRBV3-1 | CASSRQGASGANVLTF | TGTGCCAGCAGCAGACAGGGGGCCTCTGGGGCCAACGTCCTGACTTTC
TRBJ1-2 | - | - | TRBV3-1 | CASSQGDRIFYGYTF | TGTGCCAGCAGCCAAGGAGATCGGATCTTCTATGGCTACACCTTC
TRBJ2-2 | TRBD2 | - | TRBV9 | CASSRLAGVPGELFF | TGTGCCAGCAGCAGACTAGCGGGAGTCCCCGGGGAGCTGTTTTTT
TRBJ2-7 | - | many | TRBV2 | CASTGSSSYEQYF | TGTGCCAGTACAGGGTCAAGCTCCTACGAGCAGTACTTC
TRBJ2-5 | - | many | TRBV7-8 | CASGRSQETQYF | TGTGCCAGCGGCCGGTCCCAAGAGACCCAGTACTTC
TRBJ1-1 | - | - | TRBV19 | CASSMAETRRGFF | TGTGCCAGTAGTATGGCGGAAACCCGAAGAGGTTTCTTT
TRBJ1-5 | - | many | TRBV6-1 | CASSEGVVNQPQHF | TGTGCCAGCAGTGAAGGTGTAGTAAATCAGCCCCAGCATTTT
TRBJ2-6 | - | few | TRBV2 | CASRGSGANVLTF | TGTGCCAGCAGGGGTTCTGGGGCCAACGTCCTGACTTTC
TRBJ1-2 | - | many | TRBV3-1 | CASSQDVEIYANYGYTF | TGTGCCAGCAGCCAAGATGTAGAGATTTATGCTAACTATGGCTACACCTTC
TRBJ2-5 | TRBD1 | few | TRBV4-1 | CASSQPDRGPQETQYF | TGCGCCAGCAGCCAACCGGACAGGGGCCCACAAGAGACCCAGTACTTC
TRBJ1-2 | - | few | TRBV5-1 | CASSLQGNHYGYTF | TGCGCCAGCAGCCTACAGGGAAATCACTATGGCTACACCTTC
TRBJ2-3 | TRBD1 | many | TRBV20-1 | CSAKRQGGTDTQYF | TGCAGTGCTAAAAGACAGGGGGGTACAGATACGCAGTATTTT
TRBJ1-3 | - | - | TRBV6-1 | CASRDGYSGNTIYF | TGTGCCAGCAGAGACGGGTACTCTGGAAACACCATATATTTT
TRBJ1-2 | TRBD1 | many | TRBV20-1 | CSAKDRVGYGYTF | TGCAGTGCCAAGGACAGGGTTGGGTATGGCTACACCTTC
TRBJ2-7 | - | many | TRBV10-3 | CAISAQGSSYEQYF | TGTGCCATCAGTGCTCAGGGGAGCTCCTACGAGCAGTACTTC
TRBJ2-3 | - | - | TRBV12-3/TRBV12-4 | CASSVTGPGTDTQYF | TGTGCCAGCAGTGTGACAGGTCCGGGCACAGATACGCAGTATTTT
TRBJ2-7 | - | many | TRBV11-3 | CASSKASGPSYEQYF | TGTGCCAGCAGCAAGGCGAGCGGTCCATCCTACGAGCAGTACTTC
TRBJ2-1 | TRBD2 | few | TRBV25-1 | CASRSRTSGSYNEQFF | TGTGCCAGCAGGAGCCGAACTAGCGGCTCCTACAATGAGCAGTTCTTC